The clone carrying this TCR beta chain was counted between two and nine times. The sample is drawn from a study of shared T cell receptors in the human thymus. Repertoires were generated with immunoSEQ multiplex PCR, while TCRdb's copy carries only in-frame clones and drops some. The sample lists roughly 560,000 clones, more than 75% occurring once. Germline CDR1 reads SGHRS; CDR2 reads YFSETQ. This CDR3 contains 15 residues. The germline V and J ends were trimmed by 7 bases and 0 bases, with 16 bases remaining between them. These data also formed part of another study, on human thymus T cells. That report notes: Immunologically healthy infants in Finland undergoing congenital heart defect surgery were the donors. The thymus was resected at corrective cardiac surgery. Thymic and blood repertoires showed apparently biased V and J gene usage.

The chain recombines TRBV5-1 with TRBJ1-2; a possible D gene is TRBD1 (5 bases). The sequence derives from a boy under three years old with a congenital heart defect. The material sequenced was thymocytes. The CDR3 nucleotides read TGCGCCAGCCGACAGAAAGATTCCCCTAACTATGGCTACACCTTC. This encodes CASRQKDSPNYGYTF.